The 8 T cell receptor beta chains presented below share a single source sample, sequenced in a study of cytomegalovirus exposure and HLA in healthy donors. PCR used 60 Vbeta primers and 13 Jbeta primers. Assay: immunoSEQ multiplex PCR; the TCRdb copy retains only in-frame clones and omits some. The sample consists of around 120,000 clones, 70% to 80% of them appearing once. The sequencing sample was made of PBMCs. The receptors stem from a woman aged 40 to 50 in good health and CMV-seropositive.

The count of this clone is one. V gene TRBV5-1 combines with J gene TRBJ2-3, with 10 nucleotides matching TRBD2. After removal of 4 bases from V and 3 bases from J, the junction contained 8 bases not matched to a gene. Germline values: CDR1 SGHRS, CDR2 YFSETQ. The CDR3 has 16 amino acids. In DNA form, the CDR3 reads TGCGCCAGCAGCCAGGGGGGAGCGGGAGGGACAGATACGCAGTATTTT. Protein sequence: CASSQGGAGGTDTQYF.

For the CDR3, the DNA is TGTGCCAGCAGTTATGACAGGGTTTGGGGCTACACCTTC. Its translation: CASSYDRVWGYTF. V gene TRBV6-5 combines with J gene TRBJ1-2; 7 bases are a match to TRBD1. V dropped 3 bases and J dropped 8; count of bases not matched to a gene: 6. Germline V gene data show CDR1 as MNHEY and CDR2 as SVGAGI. The CDR3 is made up of 13 amino acids.

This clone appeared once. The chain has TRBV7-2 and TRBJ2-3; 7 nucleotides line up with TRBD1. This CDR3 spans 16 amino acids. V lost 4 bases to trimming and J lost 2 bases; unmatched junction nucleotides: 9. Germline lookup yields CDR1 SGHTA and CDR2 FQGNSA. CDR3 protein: CASSSQGMTYTDTQYF. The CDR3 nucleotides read TGTGCCAGCAGCTCACAGGGGATGACTTACACAGATACGCAGTATTTT.

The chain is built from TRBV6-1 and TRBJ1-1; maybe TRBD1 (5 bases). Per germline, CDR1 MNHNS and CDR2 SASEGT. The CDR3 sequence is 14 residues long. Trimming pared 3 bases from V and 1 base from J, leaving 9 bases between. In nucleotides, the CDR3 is TGTGCCAGCAGTGAGGACACACAGAACACTGAAGCTTTCTTT. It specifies CASSEDTQNTEAFF.

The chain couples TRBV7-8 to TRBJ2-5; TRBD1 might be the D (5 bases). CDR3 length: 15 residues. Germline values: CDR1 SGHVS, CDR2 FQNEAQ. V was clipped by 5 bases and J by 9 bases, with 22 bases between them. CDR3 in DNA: TGTGCCAGCAGCCTCCGCTTGGACAACCCCAAGGCCCAGTACTTC. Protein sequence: CASSLRLDNPKAQYF.

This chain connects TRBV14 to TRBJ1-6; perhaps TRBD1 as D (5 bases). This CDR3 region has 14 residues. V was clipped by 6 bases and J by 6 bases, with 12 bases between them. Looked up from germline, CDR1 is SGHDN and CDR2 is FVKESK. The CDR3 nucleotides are TGTGCCAGCAGACGCGGGACGGTTAATTCACCCCTCCACTTT. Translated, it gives CASRRGTVNSPLHF.

The CDR3 DNA follows: TGTGCCAGCAGCCCACGGGAGGGCTCCTACAATGAGCAGTTCTTC. Encoded protein: CASSPREGSYNEQFF. This chain connects TRBV9 to TRBJ2-1; 8 nucleotides match TRBD2. This CDR3 is 15 amino acids long. Germline V gene sequence: CDR1 SGDLS, CDR2 YYNGEE. V gave up 4 bases and J gave up 0 bases; unmatched junction bases: 3.

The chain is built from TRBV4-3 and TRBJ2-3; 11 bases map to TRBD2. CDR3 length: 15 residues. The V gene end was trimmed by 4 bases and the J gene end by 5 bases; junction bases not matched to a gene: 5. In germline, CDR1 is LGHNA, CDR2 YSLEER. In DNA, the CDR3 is TGCGCCAGCAGCCCCGGGACTAGCGGAGGAGATACGCAGTATTTT. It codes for CASSPGTSGGDTQYF.